This T cell receptor beta chain was recorded in a study of blood T cell repertoires in COVID-19. Study summary: Collection of acute and convalescent COVID-19 samples took place in the United States, Italy and Spain.

Produced via immunoSEQ multiplex PCR; TCRdb's table is partial and in-frame only. The sample lists 200,000 to 300,000 clones, over 80% occurring once. The CDR3 totals 14 residues. The germline gives CDR1 ENHRY, CDR2 SYGVKD. V trimming: 6 bases; J trimming: 1 base; junction bases outside the gene matches: 3. The V call is TRBV10-3, the J call TRBJ2-3; 8 positions match TRBD2. What was sequenced was peripheral blood. This sequence originates from a young man who had recovered from COVID-19. CDR3: CAISGAGGTDTQYF. Written as DNA, the CDR3 is TGTGCCATCAGCGGAGCGGGGGGCACAGATACGCAGTATTTT.